Described below is a single T cell receptor (beta chain) sequence and its context. The table lists this clone with a count of one. This clone's antigen is unknown. One base away there is no much larger clone; base qualities are not given. Additional DNA sequences in this sample encode the identical CDR3. V loses 2 bases, J loses 7 bases, and the germline ends lie 6 bases apart. Its CDR3 holds 13 amino acids, cysteine through phenylalanine. The CDR3 DNA has 39 bases and is translated from base 1. CDR1 and CDR2 are drawn from the germline V gene: ENHRY, SYGVKD. The data are from a study of shared clonotypes between healthy human individuals (dated by TCRdb to about 2020). As for the study more broadly: Two women and three men aged 18 to 49 years were included in the cohort. Per donor, three plates each were used for CD4 naive and CD4 memory, two for CD8 naive, and one for CD8 memory. The study deeply sequenced blood TCR repertoires of five healthy adults to estimate repertoire size and the extent of clonotype sharing between individuals. To increase sequencing depth and limit assay-specific biases, TCR repertoire library preparation and sequencing were carried out by different laboratories using diverse techniques. Between about 0.9 and 10 billion PBMCs per donor were obtained by leukapheresis. What the authors observed across the whole study: Approximately 5% of naive CD4, 3.5% of naive CD8, 2.3% of memory CD4, and 0.4% of memory CD8 clonotypes were shared across a few donors. Compared with non-shared clonotypes, the clonotypes found in all four sorted-subset donors had higher generation probabilities. Sampling was restricted to blood, and TCR repertoires in tissue are likely to differ from TCR repertoires in blood. Naive subsets generally had larger estimated clonotype richness than memory subsets did. Based on pairwise subsampling, the degree of clonotype sharing among donors was expected to be affected by sequencing depth. Because the study included a small number of donors, the genetic and exposure-history diversity represented was limited. Rarefaction of sorted-subset datasets indicated incomplete sequencing despite the large sequencing depth.

The donors were healthy, HIV-negative adults who had no recently reported acute infections or vaccinations. Every donor was a Caucasian adult residing in Nashville, Tennessee, USA. Magnetic negative selection was used to enrich CD4+ T cells, after which naive cells were positively selected on CD45RA and the negative fraction became the memory subset. Blood was obtained by leukapheresis, after which PBMCs were separated by Ficoll-Histopaque density gradient centrifugation and cryopreserved in liquid nitrogen vapor phase. Purity and quantity of every magnetically sorted T cell population were checked by analytical flow cytometry. Genomic DNA was isolated from every sorted fraction and measured by UV absorbance on a Nanodrop 2000c. Using the deep immunoSEQ assay, TCR CDR3 regions were amplified from genomic DNA by multiplex PCR. Extracted genomic DNA from each cell subset was spread evenly across all wells of several immunoSEQ 96-well plates, with each plate serving as a replicate. For sorted subsets, each replicate PCR was loaded with about 0.2 ug genomic DNA, equivalent to about 33,000 T cell genomes. Purified libraries were measured with a Qubit 3.0 fluorometer, size-checked on a Bioanalyzer 2100, and measured again with the KAPA Library Quantification kit. A separate single-read 150-cycle Illumina NextSeq 550 flow cell was used to sequence each immunoSEQ 96-well plate. The paper's data handling went like this. Because the immunoSEQ output included only junctional sequences and no quality scores, the filtering could not be the same as the filtering used for full-length reads. To assign V/J genes and CDR3, sequences were annotated using PyIR, a Python wrapper for IgBLAST v1.9, with IMGT germline references. Reads were filtered out if the reads had weak V/J assignments (E-value above 1e-6), no CDR3, stop codons, out-of-frame junctions, or ambiguous translated residues. V3J clonotypes were defined as sequences sharing an identical inferred V gene, J gene, and CDR3 amino acid sequence. The percentage overlap between two repertoires was calculated by dividing the number of shared unique clonotypes by the size of the smaller repertoire. RTK rarefaction, the Chao1 estimator, and Recon v2.1 estimates of unobserved clonotypes were used to assess repertoire richness. Generation probabilities were computed with OLGA for all TCRbeta clonotypes obtained by the gDNA method from several donors. Entries here come from immuneACCESS through TCRdb and include only in-frame sequences with V and J called. Some clones fail to appear in such tables; in the studies checked, an unresolved V gene covers under half of the shortfall, and the cause of the remainder is unknown. V and J calls and clone size come straight from that table; D and trimming were deduced from the DNA. The sample table records roughly 2 million clones; over 85% of these occur just once. Of the sample, 0.1% to 0.15% is held by the ten largest clones.

The receptor chain draws on TRBV10-3 and TRBJ1-6, with the D gene uncertain. This sequence was found in a man younger than 35 in good health. Sequencing was carried out using naive CD4+ T cells sorted from blood. What this sample's cell subset or site label stands for: CD45RA+ positively selected. The DNA is as follows: TGTGCCATCAGTGAGGACGGGAATTCACCCCTCCACTTT. Its protein reads: CAISEDGNSPLHF.